One sample yielded the 13 T cell receptor beta chains listed below, sequenced in a study of T cell responses to AZD1222 COVID-19 vaccine. The method was immunoSEQ multiplex PCR; TCRdb's version includes in-frame clones alone and lacks a portion of them. The repertoire includes about 160,000 clones, 88% of them detected once, and around 5.5% sits in the top ten. The specimen comprised peripheral blood, sampled on day 0 of AZD1222 vaccination. Receptors originate from an adult in good health.

The DNA for the CDR3 is TGTGCCAGCAGCCCGAGACAGAGTAAGAACACTGAAGCTTTCTTT. This codes for CASSPRQSKNTEAFF. This chain links TRBV7-9 with TRBJ1-1; D might be TRBD1 (5 bases). CDR1 is SEHNR, CDR2 FQNEAQ, per germline (reference sequence). Trimming stripped 5 bases from V and 1 base from J, with 14 bases between. The CDR3 covers 15 residues.

The rearrangement uses TRBV6-6 and TRBJ1-5, with TRBD1 identical over 7 bases. The germline V gene encodes CDR1 MNHNY and CDR2 SVGAGI (reference sequence). Trimming took 5 bases from V and 0 from J; bases not matched to a gene: 10. The CDR3 runs 17 residues. The CDR3 nucleotides are TGTGCCAGCAGTCCCACAGGGGCAGGGTATAGCAATCAGCCCCAGCATTTT. It codes for CASSPTGAGYSNQPQHF.

The chain links TRBV27 to TRBJ2-1; TRBD2 agrees at 10 bases. CDR1 is MNHEY, CDR2 SMNVEV, per germline (reference sequence). This CDR3 has 15 amino acids. J lost 4 bases, V lost 3 bases, and 3 bases had no gene match. The DNA of the CDR3 is TGTGCCAGCAGTTTCGGACTAGCGGATTACAATGAGCAGTTCTTC. Its translation is CASSFGLADYNEQFF.

This sequence joins TRBV11-3 and TRBJ1-4; TRBD1 aligns across 7 bases. Per the germline V gene, CDR1 is SGHNT and CDR2 is YENEEA. Trimming took 5 bases from V and 8 from J; bases not matched to a gene: 14. There are 16 residues in the CDR3. CDR3 DNA sequence: TGTGCCAGCAGCCCCCACACGAGGGACAGAAGAGAAAAACTGTTTTTT. Translated: CASSPHTRDRREKLFF.

This chain uses TRBV19 with TRBJ1-1, with TRBD1 matching 8 bases. CDR3 length: 16 residues. Germline V CDR1 and CDR2: LNHDA, SQIVND (reference sequence). Germline trimming cut 7 bases from V and 5 bases from J; bases unmatched to any gene: 15. The CDR3 DNA reads as TGTGCCAGTACCCAGAGACAGGGGTTAGGTGGAACTGAAGCTTTCTTT. This translates into CASTQRQGLGGTEAFF. The entire variable domain, with the rest obtained from reference TRBV19 and TRBJ1-1, is as follows: DGGITQSPKYLFRKEGQNVTLSCEQNLNHDAMYWYRQDPGQGLRLIYYSQIVNDFQKGDIAEGYSVSREKKESFPLTVTSAQKNPTAFYLCASTQRQGLGGTEAFFGQGTRLTVV.

The table lists this clone with a count of one. The chain recombines TRBV7-9 with TRBJ2-7; 7 bases are shared with TRBD1. V lost 5 bases and J lost 3; bases outside the gene matches: 10. Germline assignment: CDR1 SEHNR and CDR2 FQNEAQ (reference sequence). The CDR3 runs 15 residues. The CDR3 sequence is CASSPYPGGIYEQYF. The CDR3 nucleotides read TGTGCCAGCAGCCCATACCCAGGGGGTATCTACGAGCAGTACTTC. Filled out from reference TRBV7-9 and TRBJ2-7, the complete variable domain reads DTGVSQNPRHKITKRGQNVTFRCDPISEHNRLYWYRQTLGQGPEFLTYFQNEAQLEKSRLLSDRFSAERPKGSFSTLEIQRTEQGDSAMYLCASSPYPGGIYEQYFGPGTRLTVT.

J is TRBJ1-2 and V is TRBV18; D is uncertain. Per germline, CDR1 KGHSH and CDR2 LQKENI. This CDR3 is 13 amino acids long. Trimming took off 6 bases at V and 1 base at J, with 9 bases between the two ends. CDR3 in DNA: TGTGCCAGCTCCACCGGACTTAACTATGGCTACACCTTC. As protein: CASSTGLNYGYTF.

The J gene is TRBJ2-1, the V gene TRBV20-1, with 11 bases identical to TRBD2. The trim removed 3 bases at V and 6 bases at J, leaving 10 bases unmatched. The CDR3 is 16 amino acids. The germline gives CDR1 DFQATT, CDR2 SNEGSKA (reference sequence). CDR3 bases: TGCAGTGCTAGTCGGTCCTTTAGCGGGAGGGCCAATGAGCAGTTCTTC. Translation: CSASRSFSGRANEQFF.

This chain links TRBV19 with TRBJ2-5; D ambiguous. Germline CDR1 and CDR2: LNHDA and SQIVND (reference sequence). The length of the CDR3 is 13 residues. V lost 0 bases and J 4 bases, leaving 6 bases between the germline ends. The CDR3 spells CASSIDSGETQYF. The CDR3 nucleotides read TGTGCCAGTAGTATAGATAGTGGAGAGACCCAGTACTTC.

The rearrangement joins TRBV19 to TRBJ1-1; D gene unclear. From germline, CDR1 is LNHDA and CDR2 SQIVND (reference sequence). V gave up 2 bases and J gave up 1 base, with 5 bases separating them. This CDR3 has 13 residues. The chain's CDR3 is CASSIPPNTEAFF. CDR3 bases: TGTGCCAGTAGTATACCCCCGAACACTGAAGCTTTCTTT.

The chain links TRBV11-3 to TRBJ1-1; D unclear. V was cut by 5 bases and J by 9 bases, with 16 bases left in between. The CDR3 covers 13 residues. Looked up from germline, CDR1 is SGHNT and CDR2 is YENEEA. The chain's CDR3 is CASSVRVFIQAFF. The CDR3 DNA reads as TGTGCCAGCAGCGTTCGGGTCTTCATCCAAGCTTTCTTT.

The chain has TRBV7-2 and TRBJ1-1, with TRBD1 as a possible D gene (5 bases). The CDR3 consists of 16 residues. Germline-derived CDR1 and CDR2 are SGHTA and FQGNSA. V gave up 4 bases and J gave up 3 bases, with 18 bases separating them. This CDR3 reads CASSWDPRVGDTEAFF. CDR3 sequence (DNA): TGTGCCAGCAGCTGGGACCCGCGGGTGGGGGACACTGAAGCTTTCTTT.

The chain joins TRBV2 to TRBJ1-1, with TRBD1 matching 10 bases. V dropped 5 bases and J dropped 5; count of bases not matched to a gene: 5. The germline gives CDR1 SNHLY, CDR2 FYNNEI. The CDR3 length is 14 residues. This CDR3 is CASSRQGAETEAFF. The CDR3 DNA is TGTGCCAGCAGTCGACAGGGGGCGGAAACTGAAGCTTTCTTT.